Following are 29 T cell receptor beta chains from one sample sequenced in a study of Graves' ophthalmopathy and Graves' hyperthyroidism (dated by TCRdb to between 2018 and 2020). TCRdb lists the instrument as Illumina HiSeq 2000. For repertoire sequencing, TCR beta CDR3 regions were amplified from RNA transcripts. The first round of RT-PCR was done with HTBI primers and the Qiagen OneStep RT-PCR kit, and was followed by a second round of multiplex PCR, then size selection and purification. TCRdb trimmed the raw reads at Q25, called clones with MiXCR and kept productive beta chains. Each entry merges the rows of one CDR3 protein and shows their most common DNA and genes. Within this sample are hundreds of thousands of distinct CDR3 sequences, with around 42% of them counted one time only. The ten largest clones represent roughly 50% of the sample. Material: peripheral blood. The receptors here all came from an adult man with Graves' ophthalmopathy.

The table lists this clonotype with a few counts. V and J are TRBV19 and TRBJ2-5, with 8 bases fitting TRBD1. The ends lost 6 bases at V and 5 bases at J; junction bases unmatched: 8. Germline lookup yields CDR1 LNHDA and CDR2 SQIVND (reference sequence). The CDR3 is 14 amino acids. CDR3 sequence: CASSLTGAGETQYF. The CDR3 coding sequence is TGTGCCAGTAGCCTGACAGGGGCGGGGGAGACCCAGTACTTC.

The rearrangement joins TRBV29-1 to TRBJ2-5, with 7 bases aligning to TRBD1. Germline-derived CDR1 and CDR2 are SQVTM and ANQGSEA. V lost 3 bases and J lost 5; bases outside the gene matches: 3. The CDR3 has 12 residues. The DNA of the CDR3 is TGCAGCGTTGAGAGGGGGCTTGAGACCCAGTACTTC. It translates to CSVERGLETQYF.

The gene calls are TRBV5-1 and TRBJ2-6, with TRBD1 matching 7 bases. The CDR3 contains 16 residues. Per germline, CDR1 SGHRS and CDR2 YFSETQ. Losses at the gene ends were 4 bases for V and 0 bases for J; bases not matched to a gene: 4. CDR3 nucleotides: TGCGCCAGCAGCATGACAGGGAGCTCTGGGGCCAACGTCCTGACTTTC. Amino acid sequence: CASSMTGSSGANVLTF.

Of note for this clonotype: Given a much more abundant clone one base away, this may be a read error. The chain joins TRBV20-1 to TRBJ2-7; D remains ambiguous. V gave up 1 base and J gave up 0 bases, with 4 bases separating them. CDR3 size: 12 residues. Germline loops: CDR1 DFQATT, CDR2 SNEGSKA (reference sequence). The DNA for the CDR3 is TGCAGTGCTAGAGGGAGCTCCTACGAGCAGTACTTC. Protein: CSARGSSYEQYF.

This chain uses TRBV29-1 with TRBJ1-2; TRBD1 matches 9 bases. This CDR3 is built from 13 residues. V lost 4 bases, J lost 4 bases, and 4 bases stayed unmatched. The germline V gene has CDR1 SQVTM and CDR2 ANQGSEA. The CDR3 reads CSVGETGGYGYTF. CDR3 bases: TGCAGCGTTGGAGAGACAGGGGGCTATGGCTACACCTTC.

V usage is TRBV20-1 and J usage is TRBJ2-7, with a tentative D call TRBD2 (6 bases). V dropped 6 bases and J dropped 1 base, with 19 bases sitting between them. The V gene's germline CDR1 is DFQATT and CDR2 SNEGSKA (reference sequence). This CDR3 has 15 amino acids. Here the CDR3 DNA reads TGCAGTGCCCCGGACTACATCAAACTTTCCTACGAGCAGTACTTC. It encodes CSAPDYIKLSYEQYF.

With respect to this clonotype: Likely a read error: the CDR3 ends without its conserved phenylalanine or tryptophan. V gene TRBV10-3 combines with J gene TRBJ1-2; TRBD1 is a possible D gene (5 bases). This CDR3 has 16 amino acids. V lost 0 bases, J lost 2 bases, and 13 bases lay in between. Germline lookup yields CDR1 ENHRY and CDR2 SYGVKD. CDR3 DNA: TGTGCCATCAGTGAGTCGAAGGGGAAGGTAAACTATGGCTACACCCTC. This codes for CAISESKGKVNYGYTL.

The sample holds many counts of this clonotype. V gene TRBV2 combines with J gene TRBJ1-1, with 7 bases that match TRBD1. Germline V gene sequence: CDR1 SNHLY, CDR2 FYNNEI. This CDR3 has 15 amino acids. With V trimmed by 5 bases and J by 1 base, 7 bases remained unmatched. The CDR3 DNA follows: TGTGCCAGCAGTCCCGTACAGGGGACGAACACTGAAGCTTTCTTT. As protein: CASSPVQGTNTEAFF.

This chain links TRBV6-6 with TRBJ2-5, with TRBD1 as a possible D gene (6 bases). The CDR3 spans 12 residues. CDR1 is MNHNY, CDR2 SVGAGI, per germline (reference sequence). Trimming took 7 bases from V and 7 from J, leaving 13 bases between them. The CDR3 region is CASISGEGTQYF. CDR3 sequence (DNA): TGTGCCAGCATCTCAGGGGAAGGGACCCAGTACTTC.

The CDR3 DNA reads TGTGCCAGCAGGACGGACGGAGAAGCTTTCTTT. Protein sequence: CASRTDGEAFF. J is TRBJ1-1 and V is TRBV9, with D unresolved. Between the trimmed V and J ends, which lost 5 bases and 8 bases, there was a span of 10 bases. Per the germline V gene, CDR1 is SGDLS and CDR2 is YYNGEE. The CDR3 is 11 residues long.

This clonotype was counted a few times. This chain links TRBV2 with TRBJ2-7; no reliable D call. Per germline, CDR1 SNHLY and CDR2 FYNNEI. The germline V and J ends were trimmed by 6 bases and 3 bases, with 18 bases remaining between them. CDR3 size: 15 residues. The CDR3 protein is CASRARIPQDYEQYF. The CDR3 DNA follows: TGTGCCAGCAGGGCCAGGATACCTCAGGACTACGAGCAGTACTTC.

V and J are TRBV4-1 and TRBJ2-7; D may be TRBD1 or TRBD2 (5 bases each). CDR1 MGHRA and CDR2 YSYEKL come from the germline V gene. This CDR3 has 16 residues. Trimming stripped 5 bases from V and 0 bases from J, with 17 bases between. The CDR3 protein is CASSTRDRPSSYEQYF. The CDR3 DNA follows: TGCGCCAGCAGCACCCGGGACCGCCCGAGCTCCTACGAGCAGTACTTC.

V usage is TRBV25-1 and J usage is TRBJ2-7, with D unclear. CDR1 is MGHDK and CDR2 is SYGVNS in the germline V gene. V was clipped by 6 bases and J by 5 bases, with 17 bases between them. This CDR3 is built from 14 residues. The CDR3 is CASRLSETHNEQYF. The CDR3 DNA reads TGTGCCAGCAGGTTATCCGAGACCCACAACGAGCAGTACTTC.

As to this clonotype: No conserved phenylalanine or tryptophan ends this CDR3, so it is likely a read error. The chain couples TRBV7-6 to TRBJ2-5, with 7 bases lining up with TRBD2. The CDR3 is 15 amino acids. Germline lookup yields CDR1 SGHVS and CDR2 FNYEAQ. The V gene end was trimmed by 6 bases and the J gene end by 1 base; junction bases not matched to a gene: 8. Here the CDR3 DNA reads TGTGCCAGCAGAATCGGGGGGTCAACCCAAGAGACCCAGTACTCC. It yields the protein CASRIGGSTQETQYS.

In this sample, this clonotype turned up a few times. The chain carries TRBV6-2 or TRBV6-3 and TRBJ1-2; TRBD1 matches at 9 bases. CDR1 and CDR2 from the germline V gene are MNHEY and SVGEGT. Losses at the gene ends were 2 bases for V and 6 bases for J; bases not matched to a gene: 4. The CDR3 has 14 residues. CDR3 in amino acids: CASSYRTGADGYTF. CDR3 nucleotide sequence: TGTGCCAGCAGTTACCGGACAGGGGCGGATGGCTACACCTTC.

This clonotype was seen ten or more times. V is TRBV12-3 or TRBV12-4 and J is TRBJ1-2, with 10 bases that match TRBD1. This CDR3 is 12 amino acids long. Trimming at V came to 6 bases and at J to 7 bases, leaving 2 bases not matched to a gene. Written as DNA, the CDR3 is TGTGCCAGCAGATGGACAGGGGGTGGCTACACCTTC. This sequence encodes CASRWTGGGYTF.

This clonotype was counted a few times. V is TRBV28 and J is TRBJ1-1, with no clear D. Trimming removed 3 bases at V and 0 bases at J, with 14 bases between. CDR3 length equals 16 residues. CDR1 is MDHEN and CDR2 is SYDVKM in the germline V gene. As DNA, the CDR3 is TGTGCCAGCAGTTTCGTGGGCGTGCGCATGAACACTGAAGCTTTCTTT. This codes for CASSFVGVRMNTEAFF.

This clonotype was counted many times. The chain links TRBV10-3 to TRBJ1-3; TRBD1 matches at 10 bases. Germline V lookup: CDR1 ENHRY, CDR2 SYGVKD. This CDR3 contains 16 residues. V dropped 5 bases and J dropped 4; count of bases not matched to a gene: 8. The CDR3 spells CAISQAGQGKGNTIYF. The CDR3 DNA reads as TGTGCCATCAGTCAGGCGGGACAGGGGAAAGGAAACACCATATATTTT.

This rearrangement joins TRBV20-1 to TRBJ2-7; 9 bases are a match to TRBD1. This CDR3 comprises 13 residues. The trim removed 7 bases at V and 5 bases at J, leaving 9 bases unmatched. Germline CDR1 and CDR2: DFQATT and SNEGSKA (reference sequence). In DNA, the CDR3 is TGCAGTGGGGAGGACAGGGACAGGGACGAGCAGTACTTC. Its translation is CSGEDRDRDEQYF.

This clonotype has a handful of counts. The chain uses TRBV25-1 and TRBJ1-6; no reliable D call. This CDR3 region has 17 residues. Per the germline V gene, CDR1 is MGHDK and CDR2 is SYGVNS. Between the trimmed V and J ends, which lost 5 bases and 0 bases, there was a span of 14 bases. This CDR3 reads CASSREVSSSYNSPLHF. The CDR3 DNA follows: TGTGCCAGCAGTCGGGAGGTATCCAGCTCCTATAATTCACCCCTCCACTTT. Filled out from reference TRBV25-1 and TRBJ1-6, the complete variable domain reads EADIYQTPRYLVIGTGKKITLECSQTMGHDKMYWYQQDPGMELHLIHYSYGVNSTEKGDLSSESTVSRIRTEHFPLTLESARPSHTSQYLCASSREVSSSYNSPLHFGNGTRLTVT.

This clonotype was seen a few times. V and J are TRBV12-3 or TRBV12-4 and TRBJ2-7; possible D gene TRBD2, 6 bases. V lost 5 bases and J lost 3, with 8 bases in between. CDR3 length equals 12 residues. For the CDR3, the DNA is TGTGCCAGCAGTCCGGGGGTCTACGAGCAGTACTTC. Its translation: CASSPGVYEQYF.

This clonotype was counted many times. The chain combines TRBV29-1 with TRBJ2-5, with D possibly being TRBD1 or TRBD2 (5 bases each). Trimming left V 7 bases short and J 5 bases short, with 14 bases between. CDR1 is SQVTM and CDR2 is ANQGSEA in the germline V gene. The CDR3 spans 12 residues. In DNA form, the CDR3 reads TGCAGCGCCGGGGACGTGGGGGAGACCCAGTACTTC. Protein product: CSAGDVGETQYF.

The chain links TRBV19 to TRBJ1-1, with TRBD1 identical over 7 bases. CDR1 and CDR2 from the germline V gene are LNHDA and SQIVND (reference sequence). The junction had 5 bases not matched to a gene; V was cut back by 4 bases and J by 3 bases. The CDR3 has 14 residues. CDR3 sequence (DNA): TGTGCCAGTAGTACGACAGGGTGGGACACTGAAGCTTTCTTT. Translation gives CASSTTGWDTEAFF.

This clonotype was observed a handful of times. This chain joins TRBV7-9 and TRBJ2-7, with D perhaps TRBD2 (5 bases). Trimming removed 5 bases at V and 5 bases at J, with 13 bases between. This CDR3 has 13 amino acids. From germline, CDR1 is SEHNR and CDR2 FQNEAQ (reference sequence). The CDR3 bases are TGTGCCAGCAGCGGGATGCGGGCCCACGAGCAGTACTTC. Its translation: CASSGMRAHEQYF.

The chain combines TRBV11-2 with TRBJ2-5; 12 nucleotides agree with TRBD2. From germline, CDR1 is SGHAT and CDR2 FQNNGV. The CDR3 runs to 18 residues. With 1 base clipped from V and 5 bases from J, the junction kept 11 bases outside the gene matches. The CDR3 DNA sequence: TGTGCCAGCAGCTTAGGGATGACTAGCGGGGGTTTTGGGGAGACCCAGTACTTC. It translates to CASSLGMTSGGFGETQYF. Using reference TRBV11-2 and TRBJ2-5 for the parts outside the CDR3, the full variable domain is EAGVAQSPRYKIIEKRQSVAFWCNPISGHATLYWYQQILGQGPKLLIQFQNNGVVDDSQLPKDRFSAERLKGVDSTLKIQPAKLEDSAVYLCASSLGMTSGGFGETQYFGPGTRLLVL.

The J gene is TRBJ1-6, the V gene TRBV18; the D gene is possibly TRBD1 (6 bases). Between the trimmed V and J ends, which lost 6 bases and 6 bases, there was a span of 15 bases. CDR3 size: 15 residues. Germline V CDR1 and CDR2: KGHSH, LQKENI. The CDR3 spells CASSPGAGPNSPLHF. CDR3 in DNA: TGTGCCAGCTCCCCGGGGGCAGGGCCTAATTCACCCCTCCACTTT.

Worth noting for this clonotype: This likely comes from a read error, as the CDR3 has no conserved phenylalanine or tryptophan at its end. The chain is built from TRBV5-8 and TRBJ2-5, with D possibly matching TRBD1 (5 bases). From germline, CDR1 is SGHTS and CDR2 YDEGEE. The CDR3 is made up of 16 amino acids. Trimming pared 4 bases from V and 0 bases from J, leaving 16 bases between. CDR3 protein: CASSPGHQPYQETQYL. The CDR3 DNA is TGTGCCAGCAGCCCAGGACATCAACCGTACCAAGAGACCCAGTACCTC.

The CDR3: CASRATGPLQETQYF. DNA of the CDR3: TGTGCCAGCAGGGCGACAGGGCCCCTCCAAGAGACCCAGTACTTC. The rearrangement uses TRBV7-2 and TRBJ2-5, with 7 bases lining up with TRBD1. The CDR3 is 15 amino acids. After removal of 6 bases from V and 1 base from J, the junction contained 8 bases not matched to a gene. CDR1 and CDR2 from the germline V gene are SGHTA and FQGNSA. The full variable domain, its missing parts supplied by reference TRBV7-2 and TRBJ2-5, is GAGVSQSPSNKVTEKGKDVELRCDPISGHTALYWYRQSLGQGLEFLIYFQGNSAPDKSGLPSDRFSAERTGGSVSTLTIQRTQQEDSAVYLCASRATGPLQETQYFGPGTRLLVL.

This sequence joins TRBV7-9 and TRBJ1-1, with unresolved D. Trimming removed 1 base from V and 14 bases from J, with 11 bases in between. The CDR3 totals 11 residues. CDR1 and CDR2 from the germline V gene are SEHNR and FQNEAQ (reference sequence). CDR3 amino acids: CASSLGQTHFF. The CDR3 region has the DNA TGTGCCAGCAGCTTAGGGCAAACCCACTTCTTT.